This TCR beta chain was captured by sequencing in a study of shared clonotypes between healthy human individuals. The CDR3 sequence is 12 residues long. Germline loops: CDR1 LNHDA, CDR2 SQIVND (reference sequence). The V and J ends lost 6 bases and 2 bases respectively, with 7 bases between them. The protocol was immunoSEQ multiplex PCR, while the TCRdb copy is restricted to in-frame clones and leaves out a portion. The table lists fewer than 2.5 million clones, under 95% of them singletons, with approximately 0.37% in the top ten. Findings and caveats of the study: The study found lower generation probabilities in non-shared clonotypes than in those shared by all four donors.

As for this clone: Its antigen is unidentified. Other DNA sequences in the sample encode the same CDR3.

The chain links TRBV19 to TRBJ1-2, with D possibly TRBD1 on 5 matching bases. This clonotype was obtained from a man younger than 35 in good health. Some clones in this sample may be carry-over from other donors' samples. Specimen: naive CD4+ T cells from PBMCs. Indicated subset: CD45RA+ positively selected. The CDR3 DNA sequence: TGTGCCAGTAGCCCAGGGAACTATGGCTACACCTTC. Translating it yields CASSPGNYGYTF.